Shown below are 11 T cell receptor beta chains from a single sample sequenced in a study of spatial heterogeneity in lung cancer (dated by TCRdb to between 2017 and 2020). The time point label, as the study defines it: blood at routine non-recurrence follow-up after resection. The library was prepared using 5' RACE. The sample was run on a NextSeq 500. TCRdb handled the public reads itself, with Q25 trimming in fastp and clone calling in MiXCR, and kept productive beta chains. For every CDR3 protein sequence, its rows merge into one entry that carries the most common genes and DNA. Within this sample are 30,000 to 40,000 distinct CDR3 sequences, with around 7.6% of them counted one time only. Roughly 9.9% of the sample is taken by the ten largest. The sample was PBMCs, taken at follow-up. These receptors came from a male donor with early-stage non-small cell lung cancer.

This clonotype appeared many times. The chain carries TRBV21-1 and TRBJ1-6; the D call in the table, TRBD1, was not verified against the DNA. TRBV21-1 is a documented pseudogene. The CDR3 runs 14 residues. CDR3 nucleotide sequence: TGTGCCAGCAGCACTACAGGGGCGAATTCACCCCTCCACTTT. It translates to CASSTTGANSPLHF.

This clonotype came up a few times. V is TRBV27 and J is TRBJ2-1; 9 bases are shared with TRBD2. In germline, CDR1 is MNHEY, CDR2 SMNVEV (reference sequence). V lost 5 bases and J lost 0; bases outside the gene matches: 5. The CDR3 sequence is 16 residues long. The CDR3, as DNA: TGTGCCAGCAGTATTCTAGCGGGAAGCTCCTACAATGAGCAGTTCTTC. This encodes CASSILAGSSYNEQFF.

This clonotype has at least ten counts. The chain couples TRBV20-1 to TRBJ2-3; D remains unclear. Germline CDR1 reads DFQATT; CDR2 reads SNEGSKA (reference sequence). The CDR3 consists of 14 residues. V dropped 6 bases and J dropped 0 bases, with 13 bases sitting between them. The chain's CDR3 is CSAAGWASTDTQYF. The CDR3 bases are TGCAGTGCCGCAGGCTGGGCTAGCACAGATACGCAGTATTTT.

The CDR3 sequence: CSARFADTQYF. The CDR3 DNA reads TGCAGTGCTAGATTTGCAGATACGCAGTATTTT. The V and J genes are TRBV20-1 and TRBJ2-3; D gene uncertain. V shed 2 bases and J shed 4 bases, with 4 bases lying between them. Germline CDR1 is DFQATT and CDR2 is SNEGSKA (reference sequence). This CDR3 spans 11 amino acids.

The chain joins TRBV6-1 to TRBJ2-3; 13 bases align to TRBD2. With V trimmed by 1 base and J by 8 bases, 3 bases remained unmatched. Germline V gene data show CDR1 as MNHNS and CDR2 as SASEGT. CDR3 length equals 15 residues. The CDR3 region has the DNA TGTGCCAGCAGTGAAGGACTAGCGGGGGGCGGTACGCAGTATTTT. Its translation is CASSEGLAGGGTQYF.

This clonotype was found many times. The rearrangement links TRBV6-5 to TRBJ1-6, with 7 bases fitting TRBD1. The CDR3 length is 14 residues. CDR1 is MNHEY and CDR2 is SVGAGI in the germline V gene. With 5 bases clipped from V and 7 bases from J, the junction kept 5 bases outside the gene matches. In DNA, the CDR3 is TGTGCCAGCAGTACCGACAGGGCGAATTCACCCCTCCACTTT. This sequence encodes CASSTDRANSPLHF.

This clonotype has at least ten counts. The V call is TRBV6-5, the J call TRBJ1-2; 8 positions match TRBD1. The CDR3 covers 14 residues. With 2 bases clipped from V and 4 bases from J, the junction kept 3 bases outside the gene matches. The germline CDR1 and CDR2 sequences are MNHEY and SVGAGI. The CDR3 spells CASSYGGQAYGYTF. Here the CDR3 DNA reads TGTGCCAGCAGTTACGGGGGACAGGCCTATGGCTACACCTTC.

This clonotype occurred many times. The rearrangement uses TRBV5-1 and TRBJ1-5; no clear D gene. Germline CDR1 is SGHRS and CDR2 is YFSETQ. V was trimmed by 0 bases and J by 3 bases, leaving 10 bases between them. The CDR3 is 15 amino acids. Here the CDR3 reads CASSLVDPFNQPQHF. The CDR3 region has the DNA TGCGCCAGCAGCTTGGTCGACCCCTTCAATCAGCCCCAGCATTTT.

The table lists this clonotype with many counts. The rearrangement uses TRBV7-8 and TRBJ2-5; maybe TRBD2 (7 bases). Per the germline V gene, CDR1 is SGHVS and CDR2 is FQNEAQ. The CDR3 length is 14 residues. V dropped 10 bases and J dropped 1 base, with 16 bases sitting between them. This chain's CDR3 is CATRYGGLQETQYF. CDR3 in DNA: TGTGCCACACGATACGGGGGGCTCCAAGAGACCCAGTACTTC.

In its sample, this clonotype was seen a few times. This could be a read error, since a much larger clone is one nucleotide away. This chain connects TRBV5-1 to TRBJ2-3; 12 bases are shared with TRBD2. CDR3 length: 16 residues. The germline CDR1 and CDR2 sequences are SGHRS and YFSETQ. CDR3 residues: CVSSSGLAGTTDTQYF. The CDR3 DNA reads as TGCGTCAGCAGCTCCGGACTAGCGGGGACCACAGATACGCAGTATTTT.

This clonotype was picked up many times. The chain carries TRBV7-9 and TRBJ1-1; D gene unclear. The CDR3 contains 15 residues. CDR1 and CDR2 from the germline V gene are SEHNR and FQNEAQ (reference sequence). V was trimmed by 5 bases and J by 0 bases, leaving 13 bases between them. CDR3: CASSPEMRLNTEAFF. Written as DNA, the CDR3 is TGTGCCAGCAGCCCAGAGATGCGGTTGAACACTGAAGCTTTCTTT.